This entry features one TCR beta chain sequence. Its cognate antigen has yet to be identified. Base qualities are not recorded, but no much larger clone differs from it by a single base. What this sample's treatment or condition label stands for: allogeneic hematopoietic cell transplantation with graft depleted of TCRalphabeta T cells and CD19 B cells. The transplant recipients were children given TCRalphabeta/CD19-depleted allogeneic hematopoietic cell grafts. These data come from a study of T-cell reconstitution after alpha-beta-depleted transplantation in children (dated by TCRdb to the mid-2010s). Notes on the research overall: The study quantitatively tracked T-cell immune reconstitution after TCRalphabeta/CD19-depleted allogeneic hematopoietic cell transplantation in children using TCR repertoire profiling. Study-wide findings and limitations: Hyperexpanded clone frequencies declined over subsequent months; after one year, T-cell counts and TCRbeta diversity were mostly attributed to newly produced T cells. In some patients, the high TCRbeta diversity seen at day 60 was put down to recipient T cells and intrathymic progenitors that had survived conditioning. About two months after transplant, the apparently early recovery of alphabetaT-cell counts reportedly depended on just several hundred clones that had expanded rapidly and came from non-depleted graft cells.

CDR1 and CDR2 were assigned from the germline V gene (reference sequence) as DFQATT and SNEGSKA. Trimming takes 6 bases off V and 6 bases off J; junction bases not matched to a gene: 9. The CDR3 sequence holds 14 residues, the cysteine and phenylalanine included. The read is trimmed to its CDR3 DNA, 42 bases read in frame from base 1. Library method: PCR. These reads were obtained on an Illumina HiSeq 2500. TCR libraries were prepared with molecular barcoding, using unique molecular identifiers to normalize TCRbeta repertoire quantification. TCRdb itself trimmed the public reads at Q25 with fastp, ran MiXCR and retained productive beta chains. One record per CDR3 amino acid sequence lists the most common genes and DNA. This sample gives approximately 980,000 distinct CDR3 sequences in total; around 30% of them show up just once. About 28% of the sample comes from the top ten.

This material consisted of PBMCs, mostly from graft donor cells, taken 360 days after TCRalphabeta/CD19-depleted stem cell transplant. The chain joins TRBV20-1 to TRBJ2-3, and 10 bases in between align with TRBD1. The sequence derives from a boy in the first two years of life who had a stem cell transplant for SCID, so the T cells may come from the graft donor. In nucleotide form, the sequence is TGCAGTGCGGGGGGGACAGGGGCGCCGGATACGCAGTATTTT. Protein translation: CSAGGTGAPDTQYF.